This TCR beta chain was found in a study of identical twins. Notes on the study in general: Monozygotic twins shared more out-of-frame TCR alpha than recombination models predicted. Some out-of-frame alpha sequences were shared by twins, and these showed excess low generation probability.

CDR1 is LNHNV and CDR2 is YYDKDF in the germline V gene (reference sequence). The V and J ends lost 1 base and 0 bases respectively, with 4 bases between them. The CDR3 extends over 15 amino acids. This clonotype was seen only a few times. Its cognate antigen is unknown. In TCRdb, the 5' RACE reads were re-called with MiXCR into one record per CDR3 protein. The sample consists of 400,000 to 650,000 distinct CDR3 sequences, roughly 21% of them appearing once. This sample also belongs to another study, concerning T cells expressing NK-cell markers.

The sample consisted of CD4+ T cells sorted from blood. The receptor comes from a young woman in good health. V is TRBV15 and J is TRBJ2-6; D ambiguous. CDR3 protein: CATSRVVSGANVLTF. DNA for the CDR3: TGTGCCACCAGCAGAGTCGTCTCTGGGGCCAACGTCCTGACTTTC. The variable domain in full, with the rest retrieved from reference TRBV15 and TRBJ2-6, is DAMVIQNPRYQVTQFGKPVTLSCSQTLNHNVMYWYQQKSSQAPKLLFHYYDKDFNNEADTPDNFQSRRPNTSFCFLDIRSPGLGDTAMYLCATSRVVSGANVLTFGAGSRLTVL.